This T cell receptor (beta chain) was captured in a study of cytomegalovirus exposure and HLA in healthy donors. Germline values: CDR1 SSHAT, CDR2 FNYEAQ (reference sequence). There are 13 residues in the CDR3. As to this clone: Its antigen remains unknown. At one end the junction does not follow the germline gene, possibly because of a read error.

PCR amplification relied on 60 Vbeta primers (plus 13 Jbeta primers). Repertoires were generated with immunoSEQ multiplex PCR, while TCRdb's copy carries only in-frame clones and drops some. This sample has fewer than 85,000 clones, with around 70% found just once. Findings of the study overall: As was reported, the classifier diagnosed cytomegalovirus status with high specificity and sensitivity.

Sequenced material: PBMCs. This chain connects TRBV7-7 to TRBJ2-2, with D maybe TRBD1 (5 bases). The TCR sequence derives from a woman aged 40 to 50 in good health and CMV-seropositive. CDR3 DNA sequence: TGTGCTAGCAGCTTAGACAGAACCGGGGAGCTGTTTTTT. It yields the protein CASSLDRTGELFF.